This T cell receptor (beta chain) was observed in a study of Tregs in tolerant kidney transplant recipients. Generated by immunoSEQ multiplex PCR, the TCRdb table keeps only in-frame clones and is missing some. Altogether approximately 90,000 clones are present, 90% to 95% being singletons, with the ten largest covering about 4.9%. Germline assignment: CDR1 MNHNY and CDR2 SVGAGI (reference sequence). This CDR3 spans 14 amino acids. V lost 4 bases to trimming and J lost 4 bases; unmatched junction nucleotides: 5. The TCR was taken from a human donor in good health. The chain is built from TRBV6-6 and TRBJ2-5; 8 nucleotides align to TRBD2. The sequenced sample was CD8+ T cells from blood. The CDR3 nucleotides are TGTGCCAGCAGTTCCCAGACTAGCGCAGAGACCCAGTACTTC. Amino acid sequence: CASSSQTSAETQYF.